The clone carrying this T cell receptor (beta chain) was counted once. The data were obtained in a study of blood T cell repertoires in COVID-19. At the level of the study: PBMCs, B-cell-depleted T cells, or T cells provided the cDNA or gDNA that made up the material.

The CDR3 is 12 amino acids. Trimming removed 5 bases from V and 3 bases from J, with 5 bases in between. CDR1 and CDR2 from the germline V gene are SGHTA and FQGNSA. Measured with immunoSEQ multiplex PCR; TCRdb has only the in-frame clones, and not every one. The table records about 190,000 clones, 80% to 90% of them present only once. Sequences were obtained from peripheral blood. The gene calls are TRBV7-2 and TRBJ2-1; D might be TRBD2 (5 bases). The receptor comes from a human donor in a cohort sampled during active COVID-19. In DNA, the CDR3 is TGTGCCAGCAGCCGGGACTACAATGAGCAGTTCTTC. It yields the protein CASSRDYNEQFF.